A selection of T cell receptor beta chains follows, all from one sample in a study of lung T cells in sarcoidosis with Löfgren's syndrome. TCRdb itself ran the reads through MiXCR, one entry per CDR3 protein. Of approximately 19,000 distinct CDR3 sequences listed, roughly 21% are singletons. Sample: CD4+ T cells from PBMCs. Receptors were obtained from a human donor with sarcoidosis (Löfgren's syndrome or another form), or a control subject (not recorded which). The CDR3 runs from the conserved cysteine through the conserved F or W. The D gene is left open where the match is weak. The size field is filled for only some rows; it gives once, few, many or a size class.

CDR3aa: CASHTQSGTGSYEQYF; CDR3nt: TGTGCCAGCCACACCCAGTCCGGGACGGGCTCCTACGAGCAGTACTTC; d_gene: NA; abundance: many; j_gene: TRBJ2-7; v_gene: TRBV18
CDR3aa: CASSSGAPNTEAFF; CDR3nt: TGTGCCAGCAGCTCAGGGGCACCGAACACTGAAGCTTTCTTT; d_gene: NA; abundance: many; j_gene: TRBJ1-1; v_gene: TRBV5-4
CDR3aa: CASILAGGYNEQFF; CDR3nt: TGTGCCAGCATCCTAGCGGGGGGTTACAATGAGCAGTTCTTC; d_gene: TRBD2; abundance: many; j_gene: TRBJ2-1; v_gene: TRBV7-9
CDR3aa: CASSLSYNEQIF; CDR3nt: TGTGCCAGCAGTCTATCGTACAATGAGCAGATCTTC; d_gene: NA; abundance: NA; j_gene: TRBJ2-1; v_gene: TRBV28
CDR3aa: CSARDRVRTGELFF; CDR3nt: TGCAGTGCTAGAGACAGGGTCAGGACCGGGGAGCTGTTTTTT; d_gene: NA; abundance: many; j_gene: TRBJ2-2; v_gene: TRBV20-1
CDR3aa: CASSQETPGAKPNQPQHF; CDR3nt: TGTGCCAGCAGCCAAGAAACGCCTGGGGCGAAACCTAATCAGCCCCAGCATTTT; d_gene: NA; abundance: many; j_gene: TRBJ1-5; v_gene: TRBV4-2
CDR3aa: CASRRDGTEAFF; CDR3nt: TGTGCCAGCCGGCGGGATGGTACTGAAGCTTTCTTT; d_gene: NA; abundance: many; j_gene: TRBJ1-1; v_gene: TRBV4-2
CDR3aa: CSVEKLASYGYTF; CDR3nt: TGCAGCGTTGAAAAATTGGCCAGCTATGGCTACACCTTC; d_gene: NA; abundance: many; j_gene: TRBJ1-2; v_gene: TRBV29-1
CDR3aa: CASSQIRGGTDTQYF; CDR3nt: TGTGCCAGCAGCCAGATACGAGGGGGCACAGATACGCAGTATTTT; d_gene: NA; abundance: many; j_gene: TRBJ2-3; v_gene: TRBV3-1
CDR3aa: CAWTGGAPGSYEQYF; CDR3nt: TGTGCCTGGACGGGGGGGGCCCCGGGCTCCTACGAGCAGTACTTC; d_gene: TRBD2; abundance: few; j_gene: TRBJ2-7; v_gene: TRBV30
CDR3aa: CASSRLGYNEQFF; CDR3nt: TGTGCCAGCAGCCGACTAGGTTACAATGAGCAGTTCTTC; d_gene: NA; abundance: many; j_gene: TRBJ2-1; v_gene: TRBV12-3/TRBV12-4
CDR3aa: CASSLGGNEQFF; CDR3nt: TGCGCCAGCAGCTTGGGGGGGAATGAGCAGTTCTTC; d_gene: NA; abundance: few; j_gene: TRBJ2-1; v_gene: TRBV5-1
CDR3aa: CASSPRTGKSYEQYF; CDR3nt: TGTGCCAGCAGCCCCAGGACAGGGAAGTCCTACGAGCAGTACTTC; d_gene: TRBD1; abundance: few; j_gene: TRBJ2-7; v_gene: TRBV3-1
CDR3aa: CASGPHRAGGSQESQYF; CDR3nt: TGTGCCAGCGGACCTCACAGGGCAGGGGGATCCCAAGAGTCCCAGTACTTC; d_gene: TRBD1; abundance: NA; j_gene: TRBJ2-5; v_gene: TRBV6-2/TRBV6-3
CDR3aa: CASSLRGPETQYF; CDR3nt: TGTGCCAGCAGTCTCCGGGGCCCGGAGACCCAGTACTTC; d_gene: NA; abundance: medium-sized; j_gene: TRBJ2-5; v_gene: TRBV6-1
CDR3aa: CASSLDPGTETQYF; CDR3nt: TGTGCCAGCAGCTTGGACCCAGGAACAGAGACCCAGTACTTC; d_gene: NA; abundance: few; j_gene: TRBJ2-5; v_gene: TRBV5-4
CDR3aa: CATSRGVNTSSYNEQFF; CDR3nt: TGTGCCACCAGCAGAGGGGTGAACACCAGCTCCTACAATGAGCAGTTCTTC; d_gene: NA; abundance: NA; j_gene: TRBJ2-1; v_gene: TRBV15
CDR3aa: CASSSGDRAGNTIYF; CDR3nt: TGCGCCAGCAGCTCTGGGGACAGGGCTGGAAACACCATATATTTT; d_gene: TRBD1; abundance: many; j_gene: TRBJ1-3; v_gene: TRBV5-1
CDR3aa: CASTEGVPETQYF; CDR3nt: TGTGCCAGCACTGAGGGGGTTCCGGAGACCCAGTACTTC; d_gene: NA; abundance: NA; j_gene: TRBJ2-5; v_gene: TRBV2
CDR3aa: CASSPRERANVLTF; CDR3nt: TGTGCCAGCAGCCCTAGGGAGCGGGCCAACGTCCTGACTTTC; d_gene: NA; abundance: many; j_gene: TRBJ2-6; v_gene: TRBV6-1
CDR3aa: CASSPDIYNEQFF; CDR3nt: TGTGCCAGCAGCCCTGACATTTACAATGAGCAGTTCTTC; d_gene: NA; abundance: many; j_gene: TRBJ2-1; v_gene: TRBV5-6
CDR3aa: CASSSSSRNDQFF; CDR3nt: TGTGCCAGCAGTTCGTCCTCTAGGAATGATCAGTTCTTC; d_gene: NA; abundance: NA; j_gene: TRBJ2-1; v_gene: TRBV27
CDR3aa: CASSFSTGASTDTQYF; CDR3nt: TGTGCCAGCAGCTTCAGTACAGGTGCTAGCACAGATACGCAGTATTTT; d_gene: NA; abundance: many; j_gene: TRBJ2-3; v_gene: TRBV7-8
CDR3aa: CSARSGTGGKETQYF; CDR3nt: TGCAGTGCTAGAAGCGGGACAGGGGGGAAAGAGACCCAGTACTTC; d_gene: TRBD1; abundance: many; j_gene: TRBJ2-5; v_gene: TRBV20-1
CDR3aa: CSATSGSDQETQYF; CDR3nt: TGCAGTGCTACGAGCGGGAGTGATCAAGAGACCCAGTACTTC; d_gene: TRBD2; abundance: many; j_gene: TRBJ2-5; v_gene: TRBV20-1
CDR3aa: CASSALSFGGGLVTGELFF; CDR3nt: TGTGCCAGTAGTGCCCTTAGCTTTGGAGGGGGTCTAGTCACCGGGGAGCTGTTTTTT; d_gene: NA; abundance: many; j_gene: TRBJ2-2; v_gene: TRBV19
CDR3aa: CSARTSLAGEGYNEQFF; CDR3nt: TGCAGTGCTAGGACCTCTTTAGCGGGGGAGGGCTACAATGAGCAGTTCTTC; d_gene: TRBD2; abundance: many; j_gene: TRBJ2-1; v_gene: TRBV20-1
CDR3aa: CASSQVQGEPSNQPQHF; CDR3nt: TGTGCCAGCAGCCAAGTACAGGGGGAACCTAGCAATCAGCCCCAGCATTTT; d_gene: TRBD1; abundance: NA; j_gene: TRBJ1-5; v_gene: TRBV4-2
CDR3aa: CASSLRASTDTQYF; CDR3nt: TGTGCCAGCAGTTTAAGAGCTAGCACAGATACGCAGTATTTT; d_gene: NA; abundance: NA; j_gene: TRBJ2-3; v_gene: TRBV27